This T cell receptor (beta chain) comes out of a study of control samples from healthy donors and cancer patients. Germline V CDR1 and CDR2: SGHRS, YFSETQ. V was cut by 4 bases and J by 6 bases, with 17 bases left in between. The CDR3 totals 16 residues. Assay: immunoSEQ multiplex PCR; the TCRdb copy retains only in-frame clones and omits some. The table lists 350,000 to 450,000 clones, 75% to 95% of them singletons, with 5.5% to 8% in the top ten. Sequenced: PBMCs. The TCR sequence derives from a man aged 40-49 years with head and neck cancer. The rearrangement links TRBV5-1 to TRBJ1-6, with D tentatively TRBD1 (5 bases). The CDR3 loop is CASSHWAGPSNSPLHF. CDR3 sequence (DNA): TGCGCCAGCAGCCATTGGGCGGGGCCTTCTAATTCACCCCTCCACTTT.